This paragraph reports one TCR beta chain. Its antigen has not been determined. Qualities for individual bases were not recorded, and no much larger clone is one base off. The CDR3 starts with the cysteine, ends with the phenylalanine, and has 16 residues. Just CDR3 DNA is preserved here, 48 bases in frame from base 1. The germline V gene (reference sequence) gives CDR1 as MNHEY and CDR2 as SMNVEV. Deletion took 0 bases off V and 12 bases off J, with a span of 18 bases between the germline ends. The record originates from a study of cytomegalovirus exposure and HLA in healthy donors (TCRdb year 2017). Study-wide context: In an earlier analysis of roughly 590 of the donors, about 270 Gb of sequence data and just under 120 million unique TCR beta sequences from 180 million or so T cells were reported. About five DR-DQ haplotypes were handled as single units for association and clustering because linkage in the cohort was strong. An early release covering 500 to 750 HLA-typed donors comprised roughly 300 gigabases of sequencing data and roughly 85 million unique TCR sequences. Among some 410 genotyped donors of the cohort, an average of around 240,000 unique TCR beta nucleotide sequences were sequenced per donor, around 18% of them non-productive. An earlier analysis of several hundred of the donors applied high-throughput TCR beta sequencing to assess whether each TCR beta V gene segment acted as functional or pseudogenic. Alongside the repertoire data, information on donor age, sex, ethnicity and CMV serostatus was compiled. The study aimed to test whether cataloging public T cell receptors could reveal signatures of past pathogen exposure. The genetic ancestry cluster associated with self-reported Caucasian donors included approximately 85% of the 300 to 400 genotyped donors. In a later genetic analysis, genome-wide SNP genotypes for about three fifths of the 666 donors were used, and that subset was treated as a discovery cohort. Both class I and class II loci were covered by HLA typing, at four-digit resolution. A separate validation cohort of 100 to 150 different subjects was used in addition to the roughly 720-subject first cohort. The study combined high-throughput TCR immunosequencing, statistical association of individual TCRs with disease status, and machine learning to predict cytomegalovirus infection status. Typing coverage differed by locus: A, B, C, DRB1 and DQB1 were typed in roughly 620-630 donors, DQA1 in about 510, DPA1 in some 610, and DPB1 in roughly 470. The T cell repertoires of 670 or so subjects were profiled by immunosequencing and related to cytomegalovirus serostatus. To study patterns of TCR occurrence, a later analysis re-analyzed previously published TCR beta repertoires from just over 650 donors and added high-resolution HLA genotyping. Rather than using new phenotypic data, the later analysis identified candidate immune exposures from TCR beta sequences and from how often those sequences occurred across donors. Every discovery cohort repertoire had been produced on one sequencing platform.

The library came from the immunoSEQ multiplex PCR assay. For the multiplex PCR, a mixture combining 60 forward primers for TCR Vbeta segments and 13 reverse primers for TCR Jbeta segments was used. The CDR3 region of rearranged TCR beta genes was amplified from genomic DNA by a multiplex PCR assay. The amplified TCR beta libraries were sequenced on the Illumina HiSeq System as 87-base-pair reads. On the authors' methods: Across the 670 or so repertoires, a later analysis counted approximately 83 million unique TCR beta chains, approximately 12 million of which were shared by at least two donors. Raw reads were error-corrected and collapsed into unique sequences with a nearest-neighbor algorithm that merged closely related sequences to remove PCR and sequencing errors. V, D and J gene segments were assigned by aligning CDR3 sequences to IMGT reference sequences. Each retained sequence needed at least a six-nucleotide match to both a V gene segment and a J gene segment. Rearrangements were classified as productive when the CDR3 lacked stop codons and remained in frame with V and J, and all other rearrangements were classified as non-productive. Following IMGT convention, CDR3 was defined as the stretch from the second conserved V-encoded cysteine to the conserved J-encoded phenylalanine. In an earlier analysis of around 540 of the donors, sequences lacking an unambiguous match to a single V gene segment were excluded. An earlier analysis of 587 of the donors classified V segments as functional when productive rearrangements were above 56.7% and as segregating when the standard deviation between donors was above 5%. A statistical classification framework was built to diagnose cytomegalovirus status from the catalog of TCR beta chain sequences. A later analysis assigned V and J genes by comparing TCR nucleotide sequences with IMGT/GENE-DB human TR gene sequences. Using the TCRdist pipeline, a later analysis assigned CDR3 sequences along with most-parsimonious VDJ recombination scenarios. In a later analysis, each TCR beta chain was defined by its CDR3 amino acid sequence together with its V-gene family, and reads lacking a unique V-gene family were excluded. To address suspected cross-contamination and a sequencing artifact, a later analysis removed over 500 highly shared, low-generation-probability nucleotide sequences. In a later analysis, a clonal expansion index was calculated for each public chain from normalized within-repertoire ranks of inferred template counts. A later analysis computed generation probabilities with a VDJ recombination model fitted to out-of-frame rearrangements, and checked the results against IGoR. A later analysis scored TCR-TCR, TCR-HLA and TCR-CMV co-occurrence with hypergeometric tests, applying a repertoire-size bias correction to TCR pairs. To estimate false discovery rates, a later analysis permuted the HLA or CMV assignments 20 times. In a later analysis, co-occurring TCRs were grouped using DBSCAN, with TCRdist sequence similarity added in when clustering inside HLA-allele-positive subsets. For co-occurrence clustering, repertoires with fewer than 30,000 or more than 120,000 public chains were excluded, along with four or five repertoires with anomalous nucleotide sharing. TCRdb carries this immuneACCESS record with in-frame sequences only. Its versions omit some clonotypes, under half of them owing to an unresolved V gene in the studies checked, with the rest unexplained. D and trimming come from the DNA, and the V and J calls and clone size come from that table. The sample table contains just over 150,000 clones; only one count was recorded for 75% to 90% of them. The ten most abundant clones make up 6.3% of the sample.

The cohort was made up of under 800 healthy bone marrow donors. At the time of sampling, all cohort members were nominally healthy, though unrecorded immune exposures were likely present. The donor was CMV seropositive and belonged to the group of 270 or so seropositive cohort members. A peripheral blood sample was provided by each donor, and peripheral blood mononuclear cells were used for TCR beta sequencing. The Qiagen DNeasy Blood Extraction Kit was used to extract genomic DNA from the blood cell samples. Results and caveats for the whole study, not just this receptor: V-gene and J-gene trimming of TCR beta chains was associated with a missense DCLRE1C variant in a later genetic analysis, and the association was replicated in an independent cohort. A later analysis associated 15,000 to 20,000 TCR beta sequences with specific HLA alleles at a false discovery rate of 0.05. The cohort was sequenced for TCR beta chains only, and without alpha or paired-chain data the features that could be detected were limited. In the study, 150 to 200 TCR beta chains were listed as associated with cytomegalovirus. A later analysis reported that several top co-occurrence clusters appeared linked to parvovirus B19, influenza, CMV and Epstein-Barr virus. Broadly in line with IMGT annotations, most TCR beta V segments showed up in productive rearrangements about 87% or about 30% of the time in an earlier analysis of around 600 of the donors. In a later analysis, the rate of TCR association differed among HLA loci, with DRB1 alleles having the most associated TCRs and HLA-C alleles having the fewest. For the cohort, immune exposure information was limited to CMV serostatus. A later genetic analysis reported fewer N-insertions in productive TCRs among donors in an Asian-associated ancestry cluster than the approximately 670-donor mean. The 87-base-pair reads could not distinguish some IMGT-functional V segments, including TRBV6-2 and TRBV6-3, so those segments were excluded. When HLA alleles, especially DR and DQ, strongly co-occurred, TCR associations were difficult to assign to individual alleles. Most TCR sequences were seen in very few donors, while some public TCRs were found in many individuals. Because HLA typing was unavailable for some donors at each locus, only the typed subset was used in association tests. Sequencing depth was assumed to be roughly uniform across donors in the presence/absence analyses, though that assumption may not hold. Compared with equally common non-associated chains, HLA-associated TCR beta chains in a later analysis were more clonally expanded and had lower generation probabilities. In both the original and validation cohorts, the classifier was reported to diagnose cytomegalovirus status with high specificity and sensitivity. The authors suggested that the approach could potentially be extended to other disease states and immunological phenotypes. Correlated functional status among segregating V segments might be attributable to linkage disequilibrium, but an unknown experimental factor could not be ruled out. Most CMV-associated TCR beta chains appeared to be HLA-restricted in a later analysis, and the HLA associations seemed to be driven largely by CMV exposure. In vitro tests confirmed that a few of the cytomegalovirus-associated TCR beta chains recognize cytomegalovirus antigens. A group of highly shared sequence variants was considered likely to be a technical artifact of the sequencing pipeline. Because counts were too low, 15 or so rarely observed V segments, including chromosome 9 orphons, were excluded from the earlier analysis of 587 of the donors. A further reported finding was that TCR beta sequences accurately predicted the HLA-A and HLA-B alleles for most subjects in the first cohort.

This TCR derives from a male donor in good health and CMV-seropositive. The specimen sequenced was PBMCs. The chain joins TRBV27 to TRBJ1-6, with the D gene not confidently named. The CDR3 loop reads CASSLSQGNLGGPLHF. The DNA is as follows: TGTGCCAGCAGTTTATCGCAAGGGAATCTAGGAGGACCCCTCCACTTT.